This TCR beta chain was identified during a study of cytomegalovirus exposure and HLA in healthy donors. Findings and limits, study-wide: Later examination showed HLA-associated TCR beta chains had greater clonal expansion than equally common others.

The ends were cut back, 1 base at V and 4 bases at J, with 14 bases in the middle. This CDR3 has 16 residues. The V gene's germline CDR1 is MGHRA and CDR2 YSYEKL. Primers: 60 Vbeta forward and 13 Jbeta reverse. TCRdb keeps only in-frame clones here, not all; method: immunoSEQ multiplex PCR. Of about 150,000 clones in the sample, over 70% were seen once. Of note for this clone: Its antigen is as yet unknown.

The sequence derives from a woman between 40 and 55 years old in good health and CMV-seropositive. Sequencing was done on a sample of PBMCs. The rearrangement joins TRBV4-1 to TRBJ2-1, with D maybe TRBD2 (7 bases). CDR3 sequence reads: CASSQVGGPKYNEQFF. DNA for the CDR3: TGCGCCAGCAGCCAAGTGGGGGGGCCTAAATACAATGAGCAGTTCTTC.